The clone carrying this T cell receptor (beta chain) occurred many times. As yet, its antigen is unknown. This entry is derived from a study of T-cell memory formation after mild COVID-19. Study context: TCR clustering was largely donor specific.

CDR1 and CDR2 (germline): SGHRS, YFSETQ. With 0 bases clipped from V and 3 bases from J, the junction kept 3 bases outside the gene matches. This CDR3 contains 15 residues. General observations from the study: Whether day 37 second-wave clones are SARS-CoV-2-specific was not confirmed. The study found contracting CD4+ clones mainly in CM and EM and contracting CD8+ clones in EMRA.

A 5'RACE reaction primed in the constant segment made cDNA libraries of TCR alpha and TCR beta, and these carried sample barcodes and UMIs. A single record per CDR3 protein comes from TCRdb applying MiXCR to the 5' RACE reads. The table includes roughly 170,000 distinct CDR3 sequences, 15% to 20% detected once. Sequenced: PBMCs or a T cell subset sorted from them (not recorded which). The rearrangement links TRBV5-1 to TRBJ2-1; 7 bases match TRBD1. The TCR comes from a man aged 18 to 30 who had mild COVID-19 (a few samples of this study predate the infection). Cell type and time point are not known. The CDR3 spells CASSLETGNYNEQFF. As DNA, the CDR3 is TGCGCCAGCAGCTTGGAGACAGGGAACTACAATGAGCAGTTCTTC.